This passage covers 29 T cell receptor beta chains from one sample sequenced in a study of T-cell reconstitution after alpha-beta-depleted transplantation in children. TCRbeta library construction was performed incorporating unique molecular identifiers. TCRdb reprocessed the PCR reads with MiXCR, giving one entry per CDR3 protein. The sample consists of around 96,000 distinct CDR3 sequences, over 9% of them appearing once. The sequencing used PBMCs from the stem cell graft donor, collected from the stem cell graft. These receptors were taken from a human donor who donated a stem cell graft to a child with inherited bone marrow failure.

Many counts were recorded for this clonotype. J is TRBJ1-1 and V is TRBV10-3; 7 bases agree with TRBD1. Germline CDR1 is ENHRY and CDR2 is SYGVKD. The CDR3 loop spans 13 amino acids. The V segment lost 10 bases and the J segment 7 bases; nucleotides outside the gene matches: 12. CDR3 in amino acids: CATAPDRESEAFF. In nucleotides, the CDR3 is TGTGCCACCGCCCCAGACAGGGAGAGTGAAGCTTTCTTT.

In its sample, this clonotype was seen many times. This sequence joins TRBV5-5 and TRBJ1-4, with a tentative D call TRBD1 (5 bases). V was pared by 3 bases and J by 2 bases, with 11 bases between. CDR3 size: 15 residues. Germline assignment: CDR1 SGHKS and CDR2 YYEKEE (reference sequence). CDR3 amino acids: CASSWERGTNEKLFF. CDR3 DNA sequence: TGTGCCAGCAGCTGGGAGAGGGGTACTAATGAAAAACTGTTTTTT.

There are a few counts of this clonotype. The V gene is TRBV6-6, the J gene TRBJ2-5; maybe TRBD2 (5 bases). The CDR3 contains 13 residues. Trimming took off 6 bases at V and 3 bases at J, with 11 bases between the two ends. Germline V gives CDR1 MNHNY, CDR2 SVGAGI (reference sequence). The CDR3 loop is CASRLGAEETQYF. DNA of the CDR3: TGTGCCAGCAGATTGGGAGCCGAAGAGACCCAGTACTTC.

In its sample, this clonotype was seen many times. The J gene is TRBJ2-5, the V gene TRBV7-6; D remains unclear. Deletions cut 5 bases from V and 7 bases from J, with 29 bases between. The CDR3 has 18 residues. From germline, CDR1 is SGHVS and CDR2 FNYEAQ. The CDR3 reads CASSRSLDPPPDFGTQYF. As DNA, the CDR3 is TGTGCCAGCAGCCGCTCGCTCGACCCCCCGCCTGATTTCGGGACCCAGTACTTC.

This rearrangement joins TRBV12-3 or TRBV12-4 to TRBJ2-7, with D possibly being TRBD2 (6 bases). This CDR3 contains 18 residues. V was cut by 8 bases and J by 3 bases, with 29 bases left in between. The CDR3 loop is CASCLRPLLAREVYEQYF. In DNA, the CDR3 is TGTGCCAGCTGCCTCCGGCCCCTACTAGCTCGGGAAGTCTACGAGCAGTACTTC.

This clonotype was detected ten times or more. The chain combines TRBV27 with TRBJ2-1; TRBD2 aligns across 10 bases. The J segment lost 3 bases and the V segment lost 4 bases, leaving 3 bases of the junction unmatched. The CDR3 sequence is 15 residues long. Germline lookup yields CDR1 MNHEY and CDR2 SMNVEV (reference sequence). The CDR3 region is CASSSSGGVYNEQFF. CDR3 bases: TGTGCCAGCAGTTCTAGCGGGGGTGTCTACAATGAGCAGTTCTTC.

This sequence joins TRBV5-4 and TRBJ1-4; unclear D gene. Looked up from germline, CDR1 is SGHNT and CDR2 is YYREEE (reference sequence). The CDR3 sequence is 13 residues long. Trimming pared 0 bases from V and 9 bases from J, leaving 9 bases between. This CDR3 is CASSLAESKKLFF. The CDR3 DNA reads TGTGCCAGCAGCTTGGCCGAGTCGAAAAAACTGTTTTTT. The whole variable domain, remainder taken from reference TRBV5-4 and TRBJ1-4, is ETGVTQSPTHLIKTRGQQVTLRCSSQSGHNTVSWYQQALGQGPQFIFQYYREEENGRGNFPPRFSGLQFPNYSSELNVNALELDDSALYLCASSLAESKKLFFGSGTQLSVL.

In this sample, this clonotype turned up many times. The chain employs TRBV7-9 and TRBJ1-1; D gene uncertain. CDR3 length: 11 amino acids. Trimming pared 5 bases from V and 6 bases from J, leaving 7 bases between. CDR1 is SEHNR and CDR2 is FQNEAQ in the germline V gene (reference sequence). CDR3 coding DNA: TGTGCCAGCAGCCCTGGCGCTGAAGCTTTCTTT. Protein sequence: CASSPGAEAFF.

In the case of this clonotype: A much larger clonotype is one base distant, so this may be a read error. The chain combines TRBV4-2 with TRBJ1-2; 9 nucleotides match TRBD1. CDR1 and CDR2 (germline): LGHNA, YNFKEQ. The CDR3 runs to 15 residues. V dropped 0 bases and J dropped 5; count of bases not matched to a gene: 4. CDR3 bases: TGTGCCAGCAGCCAAGATTTGACAGGGGGTTATGGCTACACCTTC. Translating gives CASSQDLTGGYGYTF.

This clonotype was seen ten or more times. The rearrangement links TRBV7-2 to TRBJ2-5; perhaps TRBD1 as D (6 bases). This CDR3 is 13 amino acids long. Per germline, CDR1 SGHTA and CDR2 FQGNSA. V lost 5 bases to trimming and J lost 6 bases, with 13 bases between them. CDR3 sequence (DNA): TGTGCCAGCAGCCCAACGACAGGACAGACCCAGTACTTC. As protein: CASSPTTGQTQYF.

This chain links TRBV7-9 with TRBJ2-7; tentatively, D is TRBD2 (7 bases). Germline-derived CDR1 and CDR2 are SEHNR and FQNEAQ (reference sequence). The V gene lost 2 bases and the J gene lost 2 bases, with 13 bases spanning the gap. This CDR3 comprises 15 residues. In DNA form, the CDR3 reads TGTGCCAGCAGCTTAACGGGGGGCCGAACCTACGAGCAGTACTTC. Amino acids: CASSLTGGRTYEQYF.

This clonotype was seen at least ten times. The gene calls are TRBV20-1 and TRBJ1-2; 8 nucleotides line up with TRBD1. The V and J ends lost 3 bases and 4 bases, in that order; junction bases with no gene match: 7. The CDR3 runs to 14 residues. Germline lookup yields CDR1 DFQATT and CDR2 SNEGSKA (reference sequence). The CDR3 here is CSASNRGQVYGYTF. For the CDR3, the DNA is TGCAGTGCTAGTAATCGGGGACAGGTCTATGGCTACACCTTC.

This clonotype came up many times. The chain is built from TRBV15 and TRBJ2-3; 9 bases fit TRBD1. This CDR3 has 17 amino acids. Germline loops: CDR1 LNHNV, CDR2 YYDKDF (reference sequence). V was pared by 3 bases and J by 4 bases, with 11 bases of the junction left unmatched. CDR3 DNA: TGTGCCACCAGCAGGCCGCCGGGACAGGGTGTTCCAGATACGCAGTATTTT. Protein product: CATSRPPGQGVPDTQYF.

The chain employs TRBV7-9 and TRBJ2-1; D possibly matches TRBD1 or TRBD2 (6 bases each). Germline V gene lookup returns CDR1 SEHNR and CDR2 FQNEAQ (reference sequence). V was cut by 5 bases and J by 4 bases, with 15 bases left in between. The CDR3 sequence is 15 residues long. CDR3 in amino acids: CASSLRLGGYNEQFF. CDR3 bases: TGTGCCAGCAGCCTCAGACTAGGGGGATACAATGAGCAGTTCTTC.

This clonotype came up many times. The chain couples TRBV5-1 to TRBJ1-6; the D is unclear. Trimming stripped 0 bases from V and 10 bases from J, with 11 bases between. The CDR3 has 14 amino acids. From germline, CDR1 is SGHRS and CDR2 YFSETQ. The CDR3 DNA is TGCGCCAGCAGCTTGGAACCATTCTCCTCACCCCTCCACTTT. Protein: CASSLEPFSSPLHF.

This clonotype appeared many times. The rearrangement joins TRBV11-2 to TRBJ2-7; the match to TRBD1 covers 9 bases. The CDR3 is made up of 15 amino acids. Germline lookup yields CDR1 SGHAT and CDR2 FQNNGV. Trimming removed 3 bases from V and 5 bases from J; junction bases left unmatched: 8. CDR3 loop: CASSFPGQGVHEQYF. The CDR3 DNA is TGTGCCAGCAGCTTTCCGGGACAGGGCGTCCACGAGCAGTACTTC. Combining the CDR3 with reference TRBV11-2 and TRBJ2-7 gives the whole variable domain EAGVAQSPRYKIIEKRQSVAFWCNPISGHATLYWYQQILGQGPKLLIQFQNNGVVDDSQLPKDRFSAERLKGVDSTLKIQPAKLEDSAVYLCASSFPGQGVHEQYFGPGTRLTVT.

This clonotype came up many times. The J gene is TRBJ2-1, the V gene TRBV29-1; TRBD1 aligns across 10 bases. The CDR3 loop spans 13 amino acids. V lost 6 bases and J lost 8; bases outside the gene matches: 7. Germline values: CDR1 SQVTM, CDR2 ANQGSEA. The DNA for the CDR3 is TGCAGCGTCGCCCGGGACAGGGGCCATGAGCAGTTCTTC. The encoded protein is CSVARDRGHEQFF.

This clonotype was counted at least ten times. The genes are TRBV6-2 or TRBV6-3 and TRBJ1-5; D gene ambiguous. V gave up 4 bases and J gave up 0 bases, with 16 bases separating them. From germline, CDR1 is MNHEY and CDR2 SVGEGT. The CDR3 consists of 17 residues. CDR3 in DNA: TGTGCCAGCAGTTCCCTTAGAGGACGGCATAGCAATCAGCCCCAGCATTTT. Translation: CASSSLRGRHSNQPQHF.

The chain links TRBV19 to TRBJ1-5, with D uncertain. Trimming took 2 bases from V and 2 from J, leaving 13 bases between them. This CDR3 contains 16 residues. The germline V gene encodes CDR1 LNHDA and CDR2 SQIVND (reference sequence). CDR3 residues: CASSILHTFGNQPQHF. The CDR3, as DNA: TGTGCCAGTAGTATACTACATACGTTTGGCAATCAGCCCCAGCATTTT.

This clonotype was detected ten times or more. One end of the junction does not line up with germline, which may come from a read error. The V gene is TRBV10-3, the J gene TRBJ2-6, with D maybe TRBD1 (6 bases). Germline CDR1 and CDR2: ENHRY and SYGVKD. This CDR3 spans 15 amino acids. The CDR3 here is CAISGTVSGVNVLTF. CDR3 bases: TGTGCCATCAGTGGGACAGTCTCTGGGGTCAACGTCCTGACTTTC.

This clonotype appeared many times. The V call is TRBV29-1, the J call TRBJ2-7; 9 bases match TRBD2. V gave up 6 bases and J gave up 3 bases; unmatched junction bases: 6. The CDR3 loop spans 13 amino acids. CDR1 is SQVTM and CDR2 is ANQGSEA in the germline V gene. The CDR3 loop reads CSVNSGRNYEQYF. DNA of the CDR3: TGCAGCGTGAATAGCGGGAGAAACTACGAGCAGTACTTC.

This clonotype occurred many times. The chain has TRBV7-2 and TRBJ1-2; D uncertain. This CDR3 region has 14 residues. Germline CDR1 is SGHTA and CDR2 is FQGNSA. Trimming removed 4 bases from V and 4 bases from J, with 13 bases in between. The CDR3 region is CASSSTPRSYGYTF. CDR3 DNA: TGTGCCAGCAGCTCGACCCCCCGAAGCTATGGCTACACCTTC. Combining the CDR3 with reference TRBV7-2 and TRBJ1-2 gives the whole variable domain GAGVSQSPSNKVTEKGKDVELRCDPISGHTALYWYRQSLGQGLEFLIYFQGNSAPDKSGLPSDRFSAERTGGSVSTLTIQRTQQEDSAVYLCASSSTPRSYGYTFGSGTRLTVV.

This clonotype was counted ten times or more. This sequence joins TRBV6-1 and TRBJ2-5; 7 positions agree with TRBD2. The germline V gene has CDR1 MNHNS and CDR2 SASEGT. J was trimmed by 2 bases and V by 6 bases; bases with no gene match: 9. The CDR3 covers 15 residues. CDR3 in DNA: TGTGCCAGCAGCCTCCCCGGGGGGAGACAAGAGACCCAGTACTTC. The encoded protein is CASSLPGGRQETQYF.

This clonotype was observed many times. The chain carries TRBV14 and TRBJ2-2; D is ambiguous. This CDR3 has 15 residues. V lost 3 bases and J lost 4, with 12 bases in between. Germline CDR1 is SGHDN and CDR2 is FVKESK. CDR3 sequence (DNA): TGTGCCAGCAGCCAGCGACACCAAGCCACCGGGGAGCTGTTTTTT. This gives the protein CASSQRHQATGELFF.

This clonotype was observed many times. V and J are TRBV2 and TRBJ1-1; TRBD1 matches 8 bases. V shed 7 bases and J 6 bases; nucleotides not matched to a gene: 4. The CDR3 runs to 12 residues. The V gene's germline CDR1 is SNHLY and CDR2 FYNNEI. The DNA of the CDR3 is TGTGCCAGCACCGACAGGGGTGCTGAAGCTTTCTTT. Translated, it gives CASTDRGAEAFF.

This clonotype was seen many times. This chain joins TRBV20-1 and TRBJ2-1, with 9 bases that match TRBD2. Germline trimming cut 2 bases from V and 15 bases from J; bases unmatched to any gene: 2. The germline V gene has CDR1 DFQATT and CDR2 SNEGSKA (reference sequence). The length of the CDR3 is 10 residues. Here the CDR3 DNA reads TGCAGTGCTAGAAGACTAGCGGTGTTCTTC. It encodes CSARRLAVFF.

At least ten counts were recorded for this clonotype. This chain connects TRBV7-9 to TRBJ2-1, with TRBD2 matching 9 bases. J lost 8 bases, V lost 4 bases, and 9 bases had no gene match. CDR3 size: 15 residues. CDR1 SEHNR and CDR2 FQNEAQ come from the germline V gene (reference sequence). In nucleotides, the CDR3 is TGTGCCAGCAGCTCTTGGGGACTAGCTGGAGATGAGCAGTTCTTC. It translates to CASSSWGLAGDEQFF. Variable domain in full (rest from reference TRBV7-9 and TRBJ2-1): DTGVSQNPRHKITKRGQNVTFRCDPISEHNRLYWYRQTLGQGPEFLTYFQNEAQLEKSRLLSDRFSAERPKGSFSTLEIQRTEQGDSAMYLCASSSWGLAGDEQFFGPGTRLTVL.

This clonotype occurred a few times. The chain employs TRBV18 and TRBJ1-1; D is unresolved. Between the trimmed V and J ends, which lost 5 bases and 3 bases, there was a span of 13 bases. The germline V gene has CDR1 KGHSH and CDR2 LQKENI. This CDR3 is built from 14 residues. The CDR3 nucleotides read TGTGCCAGCTCAGCGGAGATAACGTACACTGAAGCTTTCTTT. As protein: CASSAEITYTEAFF.

This clonotype was counted ten times or more. The rearrangement joins TRBV24-1 to TRBJ1-1, with TRBD1 matching over 10 bases. With 2 bases clipped from V and 4 bases from J, the junction kept 3 bases outside the gene matches. Germline V lookup: CDR1 KGHDR, CDR2 SFDVKD. This CDR3 contains 15 residues. The CDR3 reads CATSDSRDRGTEAFF. CDR3 sequence (DNA): TGTGCCACCAGTGATTCCCGGGACAGGGGCACTGAAGCTTTCTTT.